The rows below give T cell receptor beta chains drawn from one sample of a study of cytomegalovirus exposure and HLA in healthy donors. Libraries were prepared by immunoSEQ multiplex PCR; TCRdb keeps only in-frame clonotypes and omits some of them. This sample has roughly 140,000 clones, with roughly four fifths found just once. Sequenced sample: PBMCs. The receptors stem from a male donor in good health and CMV-seronegative. Both conserved end residues are part of each CDR3. A D gene is named only where the DNA matches it firmly. The listing skips clone size in some rows; elsewhere it reads once, few, many or a size class.

V	J	size	D	CDR3	DNA
TRBV9	TRBJ1-6	few	NA	CATSRGGFGNSPLHF	TGTGCCACCTCCAGGGGTGGATTCGGGAATTCACCCCTCCACTTT
TRBV18	TRBJ1-4	NA	NA	CASSPSQGINEKLFF	TGTGCCAGCTCACCAAGCCAGGGGATTAATGAAAAACTGTTTTTT
TRBV15	TRBJ1-1	few	NA	CAIGVVGTEAFF	TGTGCCATAGGGGTGGTCGGCACTGAAGCTTTCTTT
TRBV5-4	TRBJ1-2	NA	NA	CASSLRTAGNYGYTF	TGTGCCAGCAGCTTACGGACAGCGGGGAACTATGGCTACACCTTC
TRBV9	TRBJ2-3	NA	TRBD1	CASSVPGQYFTDTQYF	TGTGCCAGCAGCGTACCGGGACAGTACTTCACAGATACGCAGTATTTT
TRBV7-3	TRBJ2-3	few	TRBD2	CASSSGLVNADTQYF	TGTGCCAGCAGCTCAGGACTAGTGAACGCAGATACGCAGTATTTT
TRBV5-5	TRBJ2-2	NA	NA	CASSLGGAVGRELFF	TGTGCCAGCAGCTTGGGCGGGGCAGTAGGTCGGGAGCTGTTTTTT
TRBV5-1	TRBJ2-2	NA	TRBD1	CASSRGQTNTGELFF	TGCGCCAGCAGCCGGGGACAGACGAACACCGGGGAGCTGTTTTTT
TRBV9	TRBJ2-2	NA	TRBD2	CASSVTSGRAGTGELFF	TGTGCCAGCAGCGTAACCAGCGGGAGGGCGGGCACCGGGGAGCTGTTTTTT
TRBV11-3	TRBJ2-7	NA	TRBD2	CASSLAGGEQYF	TGTGCCAGCAGCTTAGCGGGGGGTGAGCAGTACTTC
TRBV4-2	TRBJ2-3	NA	TRBD2	CASSPQLAGVDTQYF	TGTGCCAGCAGCCCGCAACTAGCGGGGGTTGATACGCAGTATTTT
TRBV4-2	TRBJ2-2	NA	NA	CASSQETGRSPGELFF	TGTGCCAGCAGCCAAGAGACGGGAAGGAGTCCCGGGGAGCTGTTTTTT
TRBV25-1	TRBJ2-1	NA	TRBD2	CASSELGLAGATNEQFF	TGTGCCAGCAGTGAATTGGGACTAGCGGGAGCGACGAATGAGCAGTTCTTC
TRBV27	TRBJ2-7	NA	TRBD2	CASSPHEWVAGSSYEQYF	TGTGCCAGCAGTCCCCATGAGTGGGTAGCGGGCAGCTCCTACGAGCAGTACTTC
TRBV6-1	TRBJ2-2	NA	NA	CASSLRRELFF	TGTGCCAGCAGCCTCAGAAGGGAGCTGTTTTTT
TRBV5-1	TRBJ2-6	NA	NA	CASSSRTGTGANVLTF	TGCGCCAGCAGCTCCCGGACCGGGACAGGGGCCAACGTCCTGACTTTC
TRBV28	TRBJ2-3	NA	NA	CASSPLQRTSTDTQYF	TGTGCCAGCAGCCCGCTTCAGCGCACTAGCACAGATACGCAGTATTTT
TRBV28	TRBJ2-1	NA	NA	CASSLLSTGAAGATYNEQFF	TGTGCCAGCAGTTTACTGTCGACAGGGGCGGCGGGAGCCACCTACAATGAGCAGTTCTTC
TRBV28	TRBJ2-7	NA	TRBD1	CASSLGRGTGENEQYF	TGTGCCAGCAGTTTGGGGAGAGGGACAGGAGAGAACGAGCAGTACTTC
TRBV6-6	TRBJ2-2	NA	NA	CASSYSQETGGELFF	TGTGCCAGCAGTTACTCGCAGGAGACAGGCGGGGAGCTGTTTTTT
TRBV19	TRBJ1-1	NA	TRBD1	CASSMRAGGNTEAFF	TGTGCCAGTAGTATGAGGGCAGGGGGGAACACTGAAGCTTTCTTT
TRBV19	TRBJ1-2	NA	NA	CASSTGNNYGYTF	TGTGCCAGTAGCACAGGGAATAACTATGGCTACACCTTC
TRBV21-1	TRBJ1-2	NA	NA	CASSKDMEGYYGYTF	TGTGCCAGCAGCAAAGATATGGAGGGTTATTATGGCTACACCTTC
TRBV2	TRBJ1-1	NA	TRBD1	CASIYDRARLENTEAFF	TGTGCCAGTATTTACGACAGGGCGCGCCTAGAGAACACTGAAGCTTTCTTT
TRBV7-9	TRBJ1-1	NA	NA	CASSYVDSGTEAFF	TGTGCCAGCAGCTACGTGGACAGTGGCACTGAAGCTTTCTTT
TRBV9	TRBJ1-2	NA	TRBD1	CASSGDRDYGYTF	TGTGCCAGCAGCGGCGACAGGGACTATGGCTACACCTTC
TRBV7-9	TRBJ2-7	NA	NA	CSSTNLGTFNEQYF	TGTTCCAGCACCAACCTCGGGACATTTAACGAGCAGTACTTC
TRBV2	TRBJ2-2	NA	NA	CASSDSPGTGELFF	TGTGCCAGCAGTGATAGTCCGGGGACCGGGGAGCTGTTTTTT